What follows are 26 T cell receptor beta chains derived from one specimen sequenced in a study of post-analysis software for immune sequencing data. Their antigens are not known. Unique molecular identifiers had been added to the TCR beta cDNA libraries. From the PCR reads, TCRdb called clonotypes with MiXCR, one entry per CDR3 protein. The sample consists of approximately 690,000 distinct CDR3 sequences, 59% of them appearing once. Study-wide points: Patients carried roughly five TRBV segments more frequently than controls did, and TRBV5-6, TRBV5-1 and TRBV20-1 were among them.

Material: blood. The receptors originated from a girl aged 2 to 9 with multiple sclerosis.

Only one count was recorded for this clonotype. The CDR3 region is CASSLGAARQQFTDTQYF. CDR3 sequence (DNA): TGCGCCAGCAGCTTGGGAGCGGCGAGGCAACAATTTACAGATACGCAGTATTTT. This chain joins TRBV5-1 and TRBJ2-3; TRBD2 might be the D (5 bases). The CDR3 sequence is 18 residues long. The V gene lost 0 bases and the J gene lost 3 bases, with 20 bases spanning the gap. The germline gives CDR1 SGHRS, CDR2 YFSETQ.

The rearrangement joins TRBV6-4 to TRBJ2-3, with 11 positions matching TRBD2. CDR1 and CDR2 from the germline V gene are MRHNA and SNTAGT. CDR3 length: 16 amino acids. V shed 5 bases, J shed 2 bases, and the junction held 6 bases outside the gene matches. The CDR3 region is CASSPETSGATDTQYF. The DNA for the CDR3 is TGTGCCAGCAGTCCCGAGACTAGCGGGGCCACAGATACGCAGTATTTT.

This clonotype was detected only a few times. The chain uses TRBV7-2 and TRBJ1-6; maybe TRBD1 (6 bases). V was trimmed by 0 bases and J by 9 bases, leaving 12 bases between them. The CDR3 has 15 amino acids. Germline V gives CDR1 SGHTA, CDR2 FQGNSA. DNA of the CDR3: TGTGCCAGCAGCTTAGCGTGGACAGTCTCTTCACCCCTCCACTTT. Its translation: CASSLAWTVSSPLHF.

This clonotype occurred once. CDR3 sequence: CASSYSGTALNTEAFF. In DNA form, the CDR3 reads TGTGCCAGCAGTTACTCCGGGACAGCGTTGAACACTGAAGCTTTCTTT. The V and J genes are TRBV6-5 and TRBJ1-1, with 7 bases matching TRBD1. Germline V gene sequence: CDR1 MNHEY, CDR2 SVGAGI. The CDR3 is 16 amino acids. The J segment lost 0 bases and the V segment lost 0 bases, leaving 4 bases of the junction unmatched.

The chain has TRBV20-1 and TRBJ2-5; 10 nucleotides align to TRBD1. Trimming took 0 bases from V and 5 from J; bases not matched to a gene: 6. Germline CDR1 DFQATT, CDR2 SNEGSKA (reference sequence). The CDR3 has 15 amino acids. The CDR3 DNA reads TGCAGTGCTAGAGACGGACAGGGGGATGTGGAGACCCAGTACTTC. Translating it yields CSARDGQGDVETQYF.

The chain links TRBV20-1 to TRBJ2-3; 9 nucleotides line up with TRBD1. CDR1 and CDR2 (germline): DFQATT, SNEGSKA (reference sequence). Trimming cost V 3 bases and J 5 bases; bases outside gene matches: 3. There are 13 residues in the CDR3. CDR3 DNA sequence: TGCAGTGCTAGGGGACAGGGAAAAGATACGCAGTATTTT. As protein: CSARGQGKDTQYF.

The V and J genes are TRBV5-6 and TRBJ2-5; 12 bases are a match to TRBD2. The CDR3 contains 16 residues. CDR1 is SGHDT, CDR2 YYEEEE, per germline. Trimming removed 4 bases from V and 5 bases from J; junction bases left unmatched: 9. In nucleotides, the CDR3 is TGTGCCAGCAGCCCCATCCTAGCGGGGGGGCCGGAGACCCAGTACTTC. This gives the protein CASSPILAGGPETQYF.

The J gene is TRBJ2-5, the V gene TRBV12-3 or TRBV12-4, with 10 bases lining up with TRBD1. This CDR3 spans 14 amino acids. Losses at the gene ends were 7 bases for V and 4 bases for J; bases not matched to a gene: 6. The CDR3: CASNRDRGRETQYF. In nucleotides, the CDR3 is TGTGCCAGCAACAGGGACAGGGGACGAGAGACCCAGTACTTC.

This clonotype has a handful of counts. CDR3 nucleotide sequence: TGTGCCAGCAGCGTGGAGGGTGGATACTATGGCTACACCTTC. It yields the protein CASSVEGGYYGYTF. V and J are TRBV7-8 and TRBJ1-2; D is uncertain. Germline CDR1 SGHVS, CDR2 FQNEAQ. The CDR3 spans 14 residues. V gave up 5 bases and J gave up 3 bases, with 13 bases separating them.

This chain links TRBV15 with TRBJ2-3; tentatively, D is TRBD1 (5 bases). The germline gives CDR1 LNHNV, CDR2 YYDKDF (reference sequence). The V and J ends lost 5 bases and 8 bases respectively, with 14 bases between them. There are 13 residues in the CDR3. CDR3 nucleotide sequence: TGTGCCACCAGCGGTGGGGCCTTGGGTACGCAGTATTTT. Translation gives CATSGGALGTQYF.

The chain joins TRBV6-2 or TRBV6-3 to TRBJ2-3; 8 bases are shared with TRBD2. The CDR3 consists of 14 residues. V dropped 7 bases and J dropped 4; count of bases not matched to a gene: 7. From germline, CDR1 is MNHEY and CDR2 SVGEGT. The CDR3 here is CASNPGGAADTQYF. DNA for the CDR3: TGTGCCAGCAATCCGGGAGGGGCGGCAGATACGCAGTATTTT.

The CDR3 loop is CASSLGTGTYNEQFF. For the CDR3, the DNA is TGTGCCAGCAGCCTTGGAACAGGGACCTACAATGAGCAGTTCTTC. The J gene is TRBJ2-1, the V gene TRBV12-3 or TRBV12-4; TRBD1 is a possible D gene (6 bases). This CDR3 is 15 amino acids long. Trimming removed 6 bases from V and 2 bases from J, with 14 bases in between.

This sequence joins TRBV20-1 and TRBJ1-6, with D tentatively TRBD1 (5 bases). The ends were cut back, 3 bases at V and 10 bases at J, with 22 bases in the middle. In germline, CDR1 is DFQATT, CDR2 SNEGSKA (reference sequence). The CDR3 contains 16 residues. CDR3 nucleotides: TGCAGTGCTAGTCTCCCGCGGGACTTCGTTGGATCACCCCTCCACTTT. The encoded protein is CSASLPRDFVGSPLHF.

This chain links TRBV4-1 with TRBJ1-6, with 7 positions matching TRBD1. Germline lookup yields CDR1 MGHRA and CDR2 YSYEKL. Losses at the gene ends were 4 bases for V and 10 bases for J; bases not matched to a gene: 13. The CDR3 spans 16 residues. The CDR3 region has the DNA TGCGCCAGCAGCCGTGACAGGGTAGACTTCTACTCACCCCTCCACTTT. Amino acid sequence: CASSRDRVDFYSPLHF.

CDR3 in DNA: TGTGCCAGCAGTCTGTCTTCTAGCGTCTCCTACGAGCAGTACTTC. Protein sequence: CASSLSSSVSYEQYF. The chain has TRBV6-5 and TRBJ2-7, with D maybe TRBD2 (6 bases). Per the germline V gene, CDR1 is MNHEY and CDR2 is SVGAGI. There are 15 residues in the CDR3. The ends were cut back, 5 bases at V and 0 bases at J, with 14 bases in the middle.

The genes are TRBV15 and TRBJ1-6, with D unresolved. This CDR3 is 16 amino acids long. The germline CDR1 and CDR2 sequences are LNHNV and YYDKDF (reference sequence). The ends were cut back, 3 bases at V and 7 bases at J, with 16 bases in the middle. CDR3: CATSSPGRNQNSPLHF. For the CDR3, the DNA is TGTGCCACCAGCAGCCCCGGGAGGAACCAGAATTCACCCCTCCACTTT.

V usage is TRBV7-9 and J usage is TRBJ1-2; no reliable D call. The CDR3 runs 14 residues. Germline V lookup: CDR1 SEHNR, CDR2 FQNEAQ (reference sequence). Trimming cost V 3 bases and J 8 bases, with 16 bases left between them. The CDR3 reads CASSFWEAGSGYTF. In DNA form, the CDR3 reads TGTGCCAGCAGCTTTTGGGAAGCGGGGTCGGGCTACACCTTC. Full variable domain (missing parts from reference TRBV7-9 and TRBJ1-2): DTGVSQNPRHKITKRGQNVTFRCDPISEHNRLYWYRQTLGQGPEFLTYFQNEAQLEKSRLLSDRFSAERPKGSFSTLEIQRTEQGDSAMYLCASSFWEAGSGYTFGSGTRLTVV.

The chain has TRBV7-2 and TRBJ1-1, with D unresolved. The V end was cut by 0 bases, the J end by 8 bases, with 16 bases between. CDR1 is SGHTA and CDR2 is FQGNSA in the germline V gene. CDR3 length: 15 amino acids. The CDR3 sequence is CASSLAGGQAGEAFF. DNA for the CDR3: TGTGCCAGCAGCTTAGCGGGAGGGCAGGCGGGGGAAGCTTTCTTT.

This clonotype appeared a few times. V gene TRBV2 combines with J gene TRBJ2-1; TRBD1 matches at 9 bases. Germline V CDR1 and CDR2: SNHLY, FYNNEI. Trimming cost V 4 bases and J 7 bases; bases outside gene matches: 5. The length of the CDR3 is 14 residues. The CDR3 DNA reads TGTGCCAGCAGTGGGGGACAGGGTCGAAATGAGCAGTTCTTC. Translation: CASSGGQGRNEQFF.

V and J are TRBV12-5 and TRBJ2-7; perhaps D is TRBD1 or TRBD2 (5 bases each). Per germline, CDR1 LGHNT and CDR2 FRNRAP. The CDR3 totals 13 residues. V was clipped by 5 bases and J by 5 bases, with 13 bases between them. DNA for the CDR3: TGTGCTAGTGGTCGGGACGTTTTACACGAGCAGTACTTC. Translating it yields CASGRDVLHEQYF.

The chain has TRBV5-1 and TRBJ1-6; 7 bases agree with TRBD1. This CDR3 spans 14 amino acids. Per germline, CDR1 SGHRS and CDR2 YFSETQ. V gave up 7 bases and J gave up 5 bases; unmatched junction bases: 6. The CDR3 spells CASGTGTDNSPLHF. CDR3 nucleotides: TGCGCCAGCGGGACCGGGACAGATAATTCACCCCTCCACTTT.

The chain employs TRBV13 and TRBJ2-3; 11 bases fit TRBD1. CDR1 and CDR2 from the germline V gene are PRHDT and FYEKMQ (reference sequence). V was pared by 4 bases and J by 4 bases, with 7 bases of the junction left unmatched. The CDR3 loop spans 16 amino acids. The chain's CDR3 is CASSSGQGVSADTQYF. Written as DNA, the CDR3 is TGTGCCAGCAGCTCGGGACAGGGGGTATCGGCAGATACGCAGTATTTT.

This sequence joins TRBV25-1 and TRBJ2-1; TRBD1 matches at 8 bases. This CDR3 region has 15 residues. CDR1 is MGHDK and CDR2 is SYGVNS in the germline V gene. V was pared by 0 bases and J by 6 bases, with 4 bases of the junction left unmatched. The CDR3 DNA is TGTGCCAGCAGTGAATACGGGACAGGCCCCAATGAGCAGTTCTTC. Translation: CASSEYGTGPNEQFF.

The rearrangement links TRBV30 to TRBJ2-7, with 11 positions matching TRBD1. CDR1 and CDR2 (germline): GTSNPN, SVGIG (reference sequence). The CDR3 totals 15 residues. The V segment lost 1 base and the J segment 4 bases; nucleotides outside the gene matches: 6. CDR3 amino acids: CAWSAGTGGIYEQYF. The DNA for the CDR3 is TGTGCCTGGAGTGCCGGGACAGGGGGGATTTACGAGCAGTACTTC.

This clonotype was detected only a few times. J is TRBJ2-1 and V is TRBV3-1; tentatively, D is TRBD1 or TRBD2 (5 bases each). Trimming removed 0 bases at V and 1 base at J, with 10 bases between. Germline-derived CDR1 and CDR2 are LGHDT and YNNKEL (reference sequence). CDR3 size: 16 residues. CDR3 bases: TGTGCCAGCAGCCAAGATTACGGGGCTTCCTACAATGAGCAGTTCTTC. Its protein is CASSQDYGASYNEQFF.

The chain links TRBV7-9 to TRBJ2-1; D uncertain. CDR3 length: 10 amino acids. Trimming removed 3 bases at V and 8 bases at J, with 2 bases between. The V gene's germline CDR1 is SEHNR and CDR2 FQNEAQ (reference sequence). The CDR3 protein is CASSFDEQFF. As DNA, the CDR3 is TGTGCCAGCAGCTTTGATGAGCAGTTCTTC.